One and the same sample provided the 4 T cell receptor beta chains below, sequenced in a study of blood T cell repertoires in COVID-19. Assay: immunoSEQ multiplex PCR; the TCRdb copy retains only in-frame clones and omits some. The sample has about 120,000 clones, 80% to 90% seen once. The sample consisted of peripheral blood. The receptors here all came from a human donor in a cohort sampled during active COVID-19.

The CDR3 loop is CASSYQGDYGYTF. The CDR3 coding sequence is TGTGCCAGCAGTTACCAGGGCGACTATGGCTACACCTTC. V usage is TRBV6-6 and J usage is TRBJ1-2, with a weak D call TRBD1 (5 bases). Deletions cut 2 bases from V and 3 bases from J, with 7 bases between. The CDR3 sequence is 13 residues long. In germline, CDR1 is MNHNY, CDR2 SVGAGI (reference sequence).

In this sample, this clone turned up once. The chain joins TRBV29-1 to TRBJ2-7, with 9 bases lining up with TRBD1. CDR1 is SQVTM and CDR2 is ANQGSEA in the germline V gene. The CDR3 consists of 14 residues. The V gene end was trimmed by 4 bases and the J gene end by 1 base; junction bases not matched to a gene: 5. The CDR3 bases are TGCAGCGTTGGAGGGACAGGGAATTCCTACGAGCAGTACTTC. Translation: CSVGGTGNSYEQYF.

The chain links TRBV19 to TRBJ1-3, with 8 bases matching TRBD1. CDR1 and CDR2 (germline): LNHDA, SQIVND (reference sequence). Trimming took 10 bases from V and 0 from J; bases not matched to a gene: 17. CDR3 length: 18 residues. CDR3 DNA sequence: TGTGCCATTACCGTGACAGGGGATGATTTAAGCTCTGGAAACACCATATATTTT. Its protein is CAITVTGDDLSSGNTIYF. Full variable domain (missing parts from reference TRBV19 and TRBJ1-3): DGGITQSPKYLFRKEGQNVTLSCEQNLNHDAMYWYRQDPGQGLRLIYYSQIVNDFQKGDIAEGYSVSREKKESFPLTVTSAQKNPTAFYLCAITVTGDDLSSGNTIYFGEGSWLTVV.

The gene calls are TRBV7-9 and TRBJ2-3, with a weak D call TRBD2 (5 bases). This CDR3 contains 11 residues. Trimming shortened V by 6 bases and J by 8 bases, and 9 bases separated the two germline ends. Germline V lookup: CDR1 SEHNR, CDR2 FQNEAQ (reference sequence). As DNA, the CDR3 is TGTGCCAGCAGACTAGAGGCTACGCAGTATTTT. Translated: CASRLEATQYF. The variable domain in full, completed from reference TRBV7-9 and TRBJ2-3, reads DTGVSQNPRHKITKRGQNVTFRCDPISEHNRLYWYRQTLGQGPEFLTYFQNEAQLEKSRLLSDRFSAERPKGSFSTLEIQRTEQGDSAMYLCASRLEATQYFGPGTRLTVL.